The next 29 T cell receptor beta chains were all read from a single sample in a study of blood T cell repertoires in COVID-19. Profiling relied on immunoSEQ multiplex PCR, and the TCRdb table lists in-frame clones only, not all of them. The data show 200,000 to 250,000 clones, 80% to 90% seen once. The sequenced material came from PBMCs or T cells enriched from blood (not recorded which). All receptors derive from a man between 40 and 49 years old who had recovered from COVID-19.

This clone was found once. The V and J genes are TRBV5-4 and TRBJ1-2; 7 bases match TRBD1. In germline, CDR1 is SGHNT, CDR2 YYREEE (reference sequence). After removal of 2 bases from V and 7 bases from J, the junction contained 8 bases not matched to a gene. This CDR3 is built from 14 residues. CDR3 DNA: TGTGCCAGCAGCTTTGGGGGCACAGGGGCTGGCTACACCTTC. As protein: CASSFGGTGAGYTF.

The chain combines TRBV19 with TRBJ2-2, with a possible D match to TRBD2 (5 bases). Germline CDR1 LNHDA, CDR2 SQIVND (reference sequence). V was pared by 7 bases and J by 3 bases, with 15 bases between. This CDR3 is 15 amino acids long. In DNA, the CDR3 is TGTGCCAGTAAAAAGACGGGAACTCACACCGGGGAGCTGTTTTTT. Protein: CASKKTGTHTGELFF.

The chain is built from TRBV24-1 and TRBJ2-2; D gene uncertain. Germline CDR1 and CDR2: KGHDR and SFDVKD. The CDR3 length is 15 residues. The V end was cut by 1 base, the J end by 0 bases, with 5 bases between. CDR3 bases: TGTGCCACCAGTGATTTACTCACGAACACCGGGGAGCTGTTTTTT. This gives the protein CATSDLLTNTGELFF.

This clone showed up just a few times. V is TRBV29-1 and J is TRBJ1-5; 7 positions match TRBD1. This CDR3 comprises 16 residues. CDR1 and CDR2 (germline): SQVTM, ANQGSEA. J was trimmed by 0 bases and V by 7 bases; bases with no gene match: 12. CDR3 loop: CSAETGKTDSNQPQHF. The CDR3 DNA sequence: TGCAGCGCAGAGACAGGGAAGACGGATAGCAATCAGCCCCAGCATTTT.

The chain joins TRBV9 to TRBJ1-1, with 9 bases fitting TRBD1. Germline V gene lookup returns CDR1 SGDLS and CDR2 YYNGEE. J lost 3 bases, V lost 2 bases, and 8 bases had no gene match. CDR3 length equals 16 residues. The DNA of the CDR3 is TGTGCCAGCAGCGTTAAATTACAGGGGGCTGACACTGAAGCTTTCTTT. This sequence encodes CASSVKLQGADTEAFF. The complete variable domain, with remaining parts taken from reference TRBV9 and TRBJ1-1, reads DSGVTQTPKHLITATGQRVTLRCSPRSGDLSVYWYQQSLDQGLQFLIQYYNGEERAKGNILERFSAQQFPDLHSELNLSSLELGDSALYFCASSVKLQGADTEAFFGQGTRLTVV.

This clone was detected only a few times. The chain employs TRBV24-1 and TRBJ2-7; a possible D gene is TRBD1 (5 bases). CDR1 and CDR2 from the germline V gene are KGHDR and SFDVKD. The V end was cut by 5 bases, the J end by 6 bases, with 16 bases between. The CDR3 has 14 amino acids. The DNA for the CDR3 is TGTGCCACCAGTGTCGGACACCCGACGGTCGAGCAGTACTTC. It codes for CATSVGHPTVEQYF.

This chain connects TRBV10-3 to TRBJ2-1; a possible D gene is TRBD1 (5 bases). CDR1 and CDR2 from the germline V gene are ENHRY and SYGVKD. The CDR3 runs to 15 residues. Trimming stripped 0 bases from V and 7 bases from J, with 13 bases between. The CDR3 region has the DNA TGTGCCATCAGTGAGTCTGTCGGACAAGTGAATGAGCAGTTCTTC. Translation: CAISESVGQVNEQFF.

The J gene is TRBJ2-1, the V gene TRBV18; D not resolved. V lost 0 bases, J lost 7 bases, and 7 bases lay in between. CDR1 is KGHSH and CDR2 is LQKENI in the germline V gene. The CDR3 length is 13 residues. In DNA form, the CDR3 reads TGTGCCAGCTCACCACCACTTGAAAATGAGCAGTTCTTC. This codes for CASSPPLENEQFF.

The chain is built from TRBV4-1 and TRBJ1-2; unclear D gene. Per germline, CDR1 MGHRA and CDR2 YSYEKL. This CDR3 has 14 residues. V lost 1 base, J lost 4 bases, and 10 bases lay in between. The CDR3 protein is CASSQVSHFYGYTF. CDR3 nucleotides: TGCGCCAGCAGCCAAGTTTCCCATTTCTATGGCTACACCTTC.

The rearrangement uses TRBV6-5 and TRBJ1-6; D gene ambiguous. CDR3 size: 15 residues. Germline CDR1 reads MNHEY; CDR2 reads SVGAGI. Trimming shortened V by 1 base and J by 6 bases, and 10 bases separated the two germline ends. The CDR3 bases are TGTGCCAGCAGTTACTTCGCCGGGAGTAATTCACCCCTCCACTTT. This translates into CASSYFAGSNSPLHF.

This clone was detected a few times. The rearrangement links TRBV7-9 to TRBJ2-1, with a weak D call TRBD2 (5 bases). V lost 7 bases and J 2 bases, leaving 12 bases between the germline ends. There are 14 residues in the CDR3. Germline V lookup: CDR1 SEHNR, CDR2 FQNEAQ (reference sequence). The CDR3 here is CASTLARAYNEQFF. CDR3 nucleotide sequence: TGTGCCAGCACCCTAGCTCGGGCCTACAATGAGCAGTTCTTC.

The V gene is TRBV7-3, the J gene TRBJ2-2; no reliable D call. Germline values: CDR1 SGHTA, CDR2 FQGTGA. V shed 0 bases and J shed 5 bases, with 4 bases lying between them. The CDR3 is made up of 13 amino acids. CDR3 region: CASSLTLTGELFF. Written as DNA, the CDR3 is TGTGCCAGCAGCTTAACTTTAACCGGGGAGCTGTTTTTT. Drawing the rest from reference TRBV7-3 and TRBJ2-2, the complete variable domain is GAGVSQTPSNKVTEKGKYVELRCDPISGHTALYWYRQSLGQGPEFLIYFQGTGAADDSGLPNDRFFAVRPEGSVSTLKIQRTERGDSAVYLCASSLTLTGELFFGEGSRLTVL.

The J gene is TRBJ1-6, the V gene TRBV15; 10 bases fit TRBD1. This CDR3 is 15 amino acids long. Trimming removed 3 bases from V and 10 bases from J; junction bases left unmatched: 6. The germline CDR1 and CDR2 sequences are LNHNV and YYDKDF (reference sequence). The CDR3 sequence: CATSRGQGMRSPLHF. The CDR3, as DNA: TGTGCCACCAGCAGGGGACAGGGGATGCGGTCACCCCTCCACTTT.

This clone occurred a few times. The CDR3 DNA reads TGTGCCAGCACCAGCGGGCGGGGAAACATTCAGTACTTC. Amino acid sequence: CASTSGRGNIQYF. The genes are TRBV19 and TRBJ2-4, with a weak D call TRBD2 (6 bases). The germline CDR1 and CDR2 sequences are LNHDA and SQIVND (reference sequence). The ends were cut back, 9 bases at V and 6 bases at J, with 15 bases in the middle. The CDR3 consists of 13 residues.

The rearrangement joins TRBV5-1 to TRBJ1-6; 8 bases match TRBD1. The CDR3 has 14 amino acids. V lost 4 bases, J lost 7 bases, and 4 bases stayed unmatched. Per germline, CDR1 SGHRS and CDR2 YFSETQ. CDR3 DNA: TGCGCCAGCAGCGCGGGACAGGCCAATTCACCCCTCCACTTT. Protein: CASSAGQANSPLHF.

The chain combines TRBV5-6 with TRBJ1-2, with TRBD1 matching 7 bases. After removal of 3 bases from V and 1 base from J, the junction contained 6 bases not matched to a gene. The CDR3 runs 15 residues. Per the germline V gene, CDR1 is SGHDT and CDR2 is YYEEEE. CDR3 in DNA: TGTGCCAGCAGCTGGTTAGGGACAGATAACTATGGCTACACCTTC. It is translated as CASSWLGTDNYGYTF.

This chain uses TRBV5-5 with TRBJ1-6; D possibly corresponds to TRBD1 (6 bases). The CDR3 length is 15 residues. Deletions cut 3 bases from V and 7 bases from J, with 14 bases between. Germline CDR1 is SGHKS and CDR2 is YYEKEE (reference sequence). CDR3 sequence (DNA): TGTGCCAGCAGCTGGGGGCCGGGGGGGAATTCACCCCTCCACTTT. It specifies CASSWGPGGNSPLHF.

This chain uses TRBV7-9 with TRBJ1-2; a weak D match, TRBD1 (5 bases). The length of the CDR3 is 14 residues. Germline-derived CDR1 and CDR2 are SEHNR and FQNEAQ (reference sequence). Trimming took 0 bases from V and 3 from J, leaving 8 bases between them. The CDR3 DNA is TGTGCCAGCAGCTTAGCTTTGACAGACTATGGCTACACCTTC. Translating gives CASSLALTDYGYTF. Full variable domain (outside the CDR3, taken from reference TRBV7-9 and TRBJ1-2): DTGVSQNPRHKITKRGQNVTFRCDPISEHNRLYWYRQTLGQGPEFLTYFQNEAQLEKSRLLSDRFSAERPKGSFSTLEIQRTEQGDSAMYLCASSLALTDYGYTFGSGTRLTVV.

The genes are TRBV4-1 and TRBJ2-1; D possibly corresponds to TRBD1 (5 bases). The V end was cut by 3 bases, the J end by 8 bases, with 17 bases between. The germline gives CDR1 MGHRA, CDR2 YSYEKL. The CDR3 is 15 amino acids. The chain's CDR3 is CASSQRQGGWDEQFF. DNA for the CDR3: TGCGCCAGCAGCCAGCGGCAGGGTGGTTGGGATGAGCAGTTCTTC.

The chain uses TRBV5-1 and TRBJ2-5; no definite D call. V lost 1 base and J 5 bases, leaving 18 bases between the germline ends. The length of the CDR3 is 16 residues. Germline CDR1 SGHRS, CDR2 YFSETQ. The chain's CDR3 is CASSLTVGTHGETQYF. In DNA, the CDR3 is TGCGCCAGCAGCTTGACGGTGGGCACCCACGGCGAGACCCAGTACTTC.

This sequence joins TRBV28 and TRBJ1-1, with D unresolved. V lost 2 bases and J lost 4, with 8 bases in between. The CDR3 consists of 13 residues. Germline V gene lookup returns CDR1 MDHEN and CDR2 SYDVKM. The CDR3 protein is CASSLAGSTEAFF. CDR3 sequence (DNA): TGTGCCAGCAGTTTAGCGGGGAGCACTGAAGCTTTCTTT. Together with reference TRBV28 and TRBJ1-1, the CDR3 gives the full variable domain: DVKVTQSSRYLVKRTGEKVFLECVQDMDHENMFWYRQDPGLGLRLIYFSYDVKMKEKGDIPEGYSVSREKKERFSLILESASTNQTSMYLCASSLAGSTEAFFGQGTRLTVV.

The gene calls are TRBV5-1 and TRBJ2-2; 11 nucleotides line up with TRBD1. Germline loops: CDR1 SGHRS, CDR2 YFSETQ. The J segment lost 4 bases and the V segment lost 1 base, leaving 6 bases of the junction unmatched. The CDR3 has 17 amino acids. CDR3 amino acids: CASSLSGTGGVTGELFF. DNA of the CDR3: TGCGCCAGCAGCTTGTCGGGGACAGGGGGTGTCACCGGGGAGCTGTTTTTT.

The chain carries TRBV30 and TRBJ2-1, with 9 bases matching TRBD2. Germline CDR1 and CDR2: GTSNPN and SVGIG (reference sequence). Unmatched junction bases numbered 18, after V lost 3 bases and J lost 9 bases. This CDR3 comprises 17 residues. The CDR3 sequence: CAWSAPASRRGGLEQFF. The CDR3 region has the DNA TGTGCCTGGAGCGCCCCCGCGTCCCGGCGGGGGGGCCTTGAGCAGTTCTTC.

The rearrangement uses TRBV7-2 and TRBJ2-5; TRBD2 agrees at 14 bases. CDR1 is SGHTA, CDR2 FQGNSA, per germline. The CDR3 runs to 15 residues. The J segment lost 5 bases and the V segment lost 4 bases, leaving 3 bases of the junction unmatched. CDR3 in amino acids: CASSWGLAGEETQYF. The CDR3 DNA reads TGTGCCAGCAGCTGGGGACTAGCGGGAGAGGAGACCCAGTACTTC.

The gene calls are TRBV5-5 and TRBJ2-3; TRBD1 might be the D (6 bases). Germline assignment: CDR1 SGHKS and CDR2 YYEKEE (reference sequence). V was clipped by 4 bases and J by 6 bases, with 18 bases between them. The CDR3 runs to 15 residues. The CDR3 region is CASSMSGESYDTQYF. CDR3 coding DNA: TGTGCCAGCAGCATGTCAGGGGAAAGTTACGATACGCAGTATTTT.

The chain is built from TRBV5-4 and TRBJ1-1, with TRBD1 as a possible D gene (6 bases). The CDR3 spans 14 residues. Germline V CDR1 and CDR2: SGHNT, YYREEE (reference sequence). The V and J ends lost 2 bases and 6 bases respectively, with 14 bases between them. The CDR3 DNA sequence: TGTGCCAGCAGCTTCGGGGACGGGGGGCCTGAAGCTTTCTTT. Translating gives CASSFGDGGPEAFF.

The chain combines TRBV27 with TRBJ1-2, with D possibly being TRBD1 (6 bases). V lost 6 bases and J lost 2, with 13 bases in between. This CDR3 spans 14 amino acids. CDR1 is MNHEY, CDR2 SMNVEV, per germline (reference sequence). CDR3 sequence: CASRISGGNYGYTF. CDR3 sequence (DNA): TGTGCCAGCAGAATCTCGGGGGGCAACTATGGCTACACCTTC.

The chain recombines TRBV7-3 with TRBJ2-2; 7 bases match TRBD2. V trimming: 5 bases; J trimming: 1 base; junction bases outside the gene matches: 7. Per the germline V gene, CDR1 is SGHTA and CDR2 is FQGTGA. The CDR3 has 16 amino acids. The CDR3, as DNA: TGTGCCAGCAGCCTCGCTCCTAGCGGGAACACCGGGGAGCTGTTTTTT. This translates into CASSLAPSGNTGELFF.

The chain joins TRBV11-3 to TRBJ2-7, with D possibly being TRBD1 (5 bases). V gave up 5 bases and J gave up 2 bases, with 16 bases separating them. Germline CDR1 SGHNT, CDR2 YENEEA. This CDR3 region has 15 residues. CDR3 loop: CASSAKGGAAYEQYF. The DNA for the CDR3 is TGTGCCAGCAGCGCGAAAGGTGGGGCCGCCTACGAGCAGTACTTC. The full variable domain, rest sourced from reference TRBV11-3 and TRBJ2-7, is EAGVVQSPRYKIIEKKQPVAFWCNPISGHNTLYWYLQNLGQGPELLIRYENEEAVDDSQLPKDRFSAERLKGVDSTLKIQPAELGDSAVYLCASSAKGGAAYEQYFGPGTRLTVT.